The rows below give T cell receptor beta chains drawn from one sample of a study of T cells in Graves' hyperthyroidism and ophthalmopathy. Using its own MiXCR run on the multiplex PCR reads, TCRdb lists one record per CDR3 protein. The sample has approximately 610,000 distinct CDR3 sequences, around 15% seen once. The source material was blood. The receptors come from a woman between 35 and 50 years old with Graves' ophthalmopathy. The CDR3 runs from the conserved cysteine through the conserved F or W. D genes are given only for firm matches. Part of the rows lack a size; the others show once, few, many or a class for expanded clones.

d_call: .
v_call: TRBV2
clone_size: .
j_call: TRBJ2-2
cdr3_aa: CASRESGGRRLELFF
cdr3_nt: TGTGCCAGCAGGGAATCCGGGGGTCGGAGGCTGGAGCTGTTTTTT

d_call: .
v_call: TRBV20-1
clone_size: few
j_call: TRBJ1-1
cdr3_aa: CSAFQGSQAEAFF
cdr3_nt: TGCAGTGCTTTCCAGGGGTCCCAGGCTGAAGCTTTCTTT

d_call: .
v_call: TRBV7-6
clone_size: many
j_call: TRBJ1-2
cdr3_aa: CASSRTFGQGPYGYTF
cdr3_nt: TGTGCCAGCAGCCGCACATTCGGCCAGGGTCCCTATGGCTACACCTTC

d_call: .
v_call: TRBV5-1
clone_size: .
j_call: TRBJ2-7
cdr3_aa: CASSVVAGYEQYF
cdr3_nt: TGCGCCAGCAGCGTTGTGGCGGGGTACGAGCAGTACTTC

d_call: .
v_call: TRBV6-1
clone_size: many
j_call: TRBJ2-7
cdr3_aa: CASSRSGQSSYEQYF
cdr3_nt: TGTGCCAGCAGTCGGTCCGGGCAAAGCTCCTACGAGCAGTACTTC

d_call: .
v_call: TRBV30
clone_size: .
j_call: TRBJ1-2
cdr3_aa: CAWTSPVGENYGYTF
cdr3_nt: TGTGCCTGGACCTCGCCGGTCGGAGAAAACTATGGCTACACCTTC

d_call: .
v_call: TRBV4-1
clone_size: many
j_call: TRBJ2-1
cdr3_aa: CASSQDRFSGAEQFF
cdr3_nt: TGCGCCAGCAGCCAAGATCGATTCTCAGGCGCTGAGCAGTTCTTC

d_call: .
v_call: TRBV5-1
clone_size: .
j_call: TRBJ1-3
cdr3_aa: CASSFGSPGNTIYF
cdr3_nt: TGCGCCAGCAGCTTTGGGAGTCCTGGAAACACCATATATTTT

d_call: .
v_call: TRBV20-1
clone_size: .
j_call: TRBJ2-2
cdr3_aa: CSPQAPEGTGELFF
cdr3_nt: TGCAGTCCCCAGGCCCCAGAAGGCACCGGGGAGCTGTTTTTT

d_call: TRBD1
v_call: TRBV2
clone_size: .
j_call: TRBJ2-3
cdr3_aa: CASSQDRGDTQYF
cdr3_nt: TGTGCCAGCAGTCAAGACAGGGGGGATACGCAGTATTTT

d_call: TRBD1
v_call: TRBV12-3/TRBV12-4
clone_size: many
j_call: TRBJ1-1
cdr3_aa: CASSPRTGNMNTEAFF
cdr3_nt: TGTGCCAGCAGTCCCAGGACAGGTAATATGAACACTGAAGCTTTCTTT

d_call: .
v_call: TRBV14
clone_size: many
j_call: TRBJ1-1
cdr3_aa: CASSQTSGMNTEAFF
cdr3_nt: TGTGCCAGCAGCCAAACCTCAGGGATGAACACTGAAGCTTTCTTT

d_call: TRBD1
v_call: TRBV10-1
clone_size: many
j_call: TRBJ2-5
cdr3_aa: CASSVGQDFQETQYF
cdr3_nt: TGCGCCAGCAGTGTGGGACAGGATTTCCAAGAGACCCAGTACTTC

d_call: TRBD1
v_call: TRBV5-1
clone_size: .
j_call: TRBJ1-1
cdr3_aa: CASSWGTGANTEAFF
cdr3_nt: TGCGCCAGCAGCTGGGGTACAGGGGCGAACACTGAAGCTTTCTTT

d_call: TRBD2
v_call: TRBV6-2/TRBV6-3
clone_size: many
j_call: TRBJ2-5
cdr3_aa: CASSPRPGLAGDYGETQYF
cdr3_nt: TGTGCCAGCAGTCCTCGCCCGGGACTAGCGGGGGACTACGGGGAGACCCAGTACTTC

d_call: .
v_call: TRBV6-5
clone_size: many
j_call: TRBJ2-7
cdr3_aa: CASSYSGIGAYEQYF
cdr3_nt: TGTGCCAGCAGTTACTCGGGAATCGGGGCCTACGAGCAGTACTTC

d_call: TRBD2
v_call: TRBV7-3
clone_size: many
j_call: TRBJ2-2
cdr3_aa: CASSPGLAGFTGELFF
cdr3_nt: TGTGCCAGCAGCCCGGGACTAGCGGGATTCACCGGGGAGCTGTTTTTT

d_call: .
v_call: TRBV6-1
clone_size: few
j_call: TRBJ1-5
cdr3_aa: CASNKVGPNQPQHF
cdr3_nt: TGTGCCAGCAACAAGGTGGGGCCCAATCAGCCCCAGCATTTT

d_call: .
v_call: TRBV11-2
clone_size: many
j_call: TRBJ2-7
cdr3_aa: CASSLEVSRQGNEQYF
cdr3_nt: TGTGCCAGCAGCTTAGAAGTCTCCCGGCAGGGGAACGAGCAGTACTTC

d_call: .
v_call: TRBV6-2/TRBV6-3
clone_size: many
j_call: TRBJ2-5
cdr3_aa: CASTRPLIQETQYF
cdr3_nt: TGTGCCAGCACCAGACCCCTAATTCAAGAGACCCAGTACTTC

d_call: .
v_call: TRBV20-1
clone_size: many
j_call: TRBJ1-2
cdr3_aa: CSARPGHYGYTF
cdr3_nt: TGCAGTGCTAGACCGGGCCACTATGGCTACACCTTC

d_call: .
v_call: TRBV11-3
clone_size: many
j_call: TRBJ2-5
cdr3_aa: CASSPHGGLQETQYF
cdr3_nt: TGTGCCAGCAGCCCCCACGGGGGATTGCAAGAGACCCAGTACTTC

d_call: .
v_call: TRBV15
clone_size: many
j_call: TRBJ2-2
cdr3_aa: CATSRDLGDTGELFF
cdr3_nt: TGTGCCACCAGCAGAGATTTAGGGGACACCGGGGAGCTGTTTTTT

d_call: .
v_call: TRBV6-5
clone_size: many
j_call: TRBJ1-1
cdr3_aa: CASSFGPVNTEAFF
cdr3_nt: TGTGCCAGCAGTTTTGGTCCCGTGAACACTGAAGCTTTCTTT

d_call: .
v_call: TRBV20-1
clone_size: many
j_call: TRBJ2-5
cdr3_aa: CSASTGQETQYF
cdr3_nt: TGCAGTGCATCGACCGGGCAAGAGACCCAGTACTTC

d_call: .
v_call: TRBV16
clone_size: .
j_call: TRBJ2-7
cdr3_aa: CASSQSAGGREQYF
cdr3_nt: TGTGCCAGCAGCCAATCGGCAGGGGGGAGAGAGCAGTACTTC

d_call: TRBD1
v_call: TRBV7-2
clone_size: many
j_call: TRBJ1-5
cdr3_aa: CASSARDRGLDRPQHF
cdr3_nt: TGTGCCAGCAGCGCCCGGGACAGGGGGCTCGATCGGCCCCAGCATTTT

d_call: TRBD1
v_call: TRBV5-4
clone_size: few
j_call: TRBJ1-6
cdr3_aa: CASSPNRGTGSPLHF
cdr3_nt: TGTGCCAGCAGCCCCAACAGGGGGACAGGGTCACCCCTCCACTTT

d_call: .
v_call: TRBV28
clone_size: many
j_call: TRBJ1-2
cdr3_aa: CASSLGGFHYGYTF
cdr3_nt: TGTGCCAGCAGTTTGGGGGGATTCCACTATGGCTACACCTTC

d_call: .
v_call: TRBV2
clone_size: many
j_call: TRBJ1-3
cdr3_aa: CASSEFMGAGNTMYF
cdr3_nt: TGTGCCAGCAGTGAATTCATGGGAGCCGGAAACACCATGTATTTT

d_call: .
v_call: TRBV6-1
clone_size: many
j_call: TRBJ1-1
cdr3_aa: CASREEELNTEAFF
cdr3_nt: TGTGCCAGCAGGGAGGAAGAGTTGAACACTGAAGCTTTCTTT

d_call: .
v_call: TRBV20-1
clone_size: many
j_call: TRBJ2-5
cdr3_aa: CSPKGPYQETQYF
cdr3_nt: TGCAGCCCCAAGGGACCGTACCAAGAGACCCAGTACTTC

d_call: .
v_call: TRBV24-1
clone_size: many
j_call: TRBJ2-5
cdr3_aa: CATSDPGWGQETQYF
cdr3_nt: TGTGCCACCAGTGATCCAGGGTGGGGGCAAGAGACCCAGTACTTC

d_call: TRBD1
v_call: TRBV12-5
clone_size: many
j_call: TRBJ2-5
cdr3_aa: CASGSGQGAYQETQYF
cdr3_nt: TGTGCTAGTGGTTCCGGACAGGGGGCGTACCAAGAGACCCAGTACTTC

d_call: TRBD1
v_call: TRBV6-2/TRBV6-3
clone_size: many
j_call: TRBJ2-2
cdr3_aa: CASSYSPGQGHPNTGELFF
cdr3_nt: TGTGCCAGCAGTTACTCCCCCGGACAGGGCCATCCGAACACCGGGGAGCTGTTTTTT

d_call: TRBD1
v_call: TRBV20-1
clone_size: many
j_call: TRBJ1-2
cdr3_aa: CSASTLGQGSYGYTF
cdr3_nt: TGCAGTGCTAGCACCCTAGGACAGGGAAGCTATGGCTACACCTTC

d_call: .
v_call: TRBV15
clone_size: .
j_call: TRBJ2-1
cdr3_aa: CATKRTAGSYNEQFF
cdr3_nt: TGTGCCACCAAACGGACAGCCGGCTCCTACAATGAGCAGTTCTTC

d_call: .
v_call: TRBV20-1
clone_size: many
j_call: TRBJ1-5
cdr3_aa: CSARQADQPQHF
cdr3_nt: TGCAGTGCTAGACAGGCCGATCAGCCCCAGCATTTT

d_call: .
v_call: TRBV12-3/TRBV12-4
clone_size: many
j_call: TRBJ1-1
cdr3_aa: CASNPGEQAFF
cdr3_nt: TGTGCCAGCAATCCAGGGGAGCAAGCTTTCTTT

d_call: TRBD2
v_call: TRBV11-2
clone_size: .
j_call: TRBJ2-1
cdr3_aa: CASSLGFIAGDGVYNEQFF
cdr3_nt: TGTGCCAGCAGCTTAGGTTTCATAGCGGGGGATGGGGTATACAATGAGCAGTTCTTC

d_call: TRBD1
v_call: TRBV6-2/TRBV6-3
clone_size: many
j_call: TRBJ1-2
cdr3_aa: CASRKQGVITHGYTF
cdr3_nt: TGTGCCAGCAGAAAACAGGGGGTAATAACCCATGGCTACACCTTC

d_call: TRBD2
v_call: TRBV7-8
clone_size: .
j_call: TRBJ2-5
cdr3_aa: CASSLSGGRMETQYF
cdr3_nt: TGTGCCAGCAGCTTATCGGGCGGGAGGATGGAGACCCAGTACTTC